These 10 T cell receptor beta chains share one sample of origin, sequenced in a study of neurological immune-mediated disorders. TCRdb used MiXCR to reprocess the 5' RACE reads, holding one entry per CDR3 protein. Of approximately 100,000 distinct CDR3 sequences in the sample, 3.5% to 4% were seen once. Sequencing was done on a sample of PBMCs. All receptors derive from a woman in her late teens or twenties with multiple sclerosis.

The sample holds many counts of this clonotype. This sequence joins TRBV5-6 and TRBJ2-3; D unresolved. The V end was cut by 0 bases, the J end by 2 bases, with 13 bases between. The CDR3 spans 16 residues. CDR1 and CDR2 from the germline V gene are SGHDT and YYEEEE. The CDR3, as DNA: TGTGCCAGCAGCTTGGTCGGTCAGTATTCCACAGATACGCAGTATTTT. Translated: CASSLVGQYSTDTQYF. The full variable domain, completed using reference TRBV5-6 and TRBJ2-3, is DAGVTQSPTHLIKTRGQQVTLRCSPKSGHDTVSWYQQALGQGPQFIFQYYEEEERQRGNFPDRFSGHQFPNYSSELNVNALLLGDSALYLCASSLVGQYSTDTQYFGPGTRLTVL.

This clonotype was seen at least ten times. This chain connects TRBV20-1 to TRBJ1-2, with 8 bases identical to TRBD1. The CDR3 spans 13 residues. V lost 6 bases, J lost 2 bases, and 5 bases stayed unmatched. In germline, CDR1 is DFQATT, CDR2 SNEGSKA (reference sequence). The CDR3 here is CSAPQGANYGYTF. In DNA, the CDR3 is TGCAGTGCCCCTCAGGGGGCCAACTATGGCTACACCTTC.

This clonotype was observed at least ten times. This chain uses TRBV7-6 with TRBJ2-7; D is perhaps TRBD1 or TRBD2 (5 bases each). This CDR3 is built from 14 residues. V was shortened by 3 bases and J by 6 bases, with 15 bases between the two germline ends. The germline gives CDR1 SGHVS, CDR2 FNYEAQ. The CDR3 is CASSFWDQKGEQYF. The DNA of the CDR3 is TGTGCCAGCAGCTTTTGGGACCAGAAGGGCGAGCAGTACTTC. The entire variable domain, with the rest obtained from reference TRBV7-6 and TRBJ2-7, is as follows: GAGVSQSPRYKVTKRGQDVALRCDPISGHVSLYWYRQALGQGPEFLTYFNYEAQQDKSGLPNDRFSAERPEGSISTLTIQRTEQRDSAMYRCASSFWDQKGEQYFGPGTRLTVT.

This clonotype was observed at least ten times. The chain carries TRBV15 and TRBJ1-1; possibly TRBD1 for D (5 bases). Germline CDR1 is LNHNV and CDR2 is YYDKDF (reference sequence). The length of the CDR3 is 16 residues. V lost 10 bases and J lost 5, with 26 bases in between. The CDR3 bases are TGTGCCAGGACACAACAAGATTCGACAGCTCTTACTGAAGCTTTCTTT. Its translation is CARTQQDSTALTEAFF. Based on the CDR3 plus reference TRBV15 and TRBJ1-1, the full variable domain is DAMVIQNPRYQVTQFGKPVTLSCSQTLNHNVMYWYQQKSSQAPKLLFHYYDKDFNNEADTPDNFQSRRPNTSFCFLDIRSPGLGDTAMYLCARTQQDSTALTEAFFGQGTRLTVV.

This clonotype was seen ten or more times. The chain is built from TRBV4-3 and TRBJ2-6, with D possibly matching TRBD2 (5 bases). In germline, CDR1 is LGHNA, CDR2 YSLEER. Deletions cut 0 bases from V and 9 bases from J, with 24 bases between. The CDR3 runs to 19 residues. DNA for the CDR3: TGCGCCAGCAGCCAAGAATGGGGTAGCGCTCGGATCGAGGGCAACGTCCTGACTTTC. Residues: CASSQEWGSARIEGNVLTF.

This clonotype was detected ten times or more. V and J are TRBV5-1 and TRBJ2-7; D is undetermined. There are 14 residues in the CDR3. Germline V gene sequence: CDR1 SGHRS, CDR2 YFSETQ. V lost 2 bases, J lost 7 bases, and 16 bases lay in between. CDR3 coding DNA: TGCGCCAGCAGCTTATCCGCCGGCGGTTTAGAGCAGTACTTC. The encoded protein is CASSLSAGGLEQYF.

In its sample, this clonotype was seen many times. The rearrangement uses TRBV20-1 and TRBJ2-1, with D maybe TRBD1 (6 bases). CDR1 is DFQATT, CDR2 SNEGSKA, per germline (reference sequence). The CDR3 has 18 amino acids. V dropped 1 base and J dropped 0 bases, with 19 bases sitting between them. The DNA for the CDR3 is TGCAGTGCTAGAGGTGGCAGGGGTCCGGTAAGCTCCTACAATGAGCAGTTCTTC. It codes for CSARGGRGPVSSYNEQFF.

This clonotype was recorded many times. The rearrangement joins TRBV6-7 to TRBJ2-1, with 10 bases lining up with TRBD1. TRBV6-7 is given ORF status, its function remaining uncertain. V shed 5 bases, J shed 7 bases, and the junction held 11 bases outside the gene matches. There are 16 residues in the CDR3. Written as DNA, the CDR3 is TGTGCCAGCAGTAAACCAGGGACAGGGGTCCCGAATGAGCAGTTCTTC. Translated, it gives CASSKPGTGVPNEQFF.

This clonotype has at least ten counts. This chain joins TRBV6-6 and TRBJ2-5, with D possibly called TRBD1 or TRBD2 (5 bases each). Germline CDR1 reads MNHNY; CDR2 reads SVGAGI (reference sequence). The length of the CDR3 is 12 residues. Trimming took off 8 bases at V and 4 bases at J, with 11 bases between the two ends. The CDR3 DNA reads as TGTGCCAGCTCTCCCGGGGCAGAGACCCAGTACTTC. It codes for CASSPGAETQYF.

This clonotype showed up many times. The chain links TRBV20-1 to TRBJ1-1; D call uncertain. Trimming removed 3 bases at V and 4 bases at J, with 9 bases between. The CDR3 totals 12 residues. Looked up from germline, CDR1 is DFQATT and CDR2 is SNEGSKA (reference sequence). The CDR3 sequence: CSARYKGTEAFF. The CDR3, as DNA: TGCAGTGCTAGGTACAAGGGCACTGAAGCTTTCTTT.